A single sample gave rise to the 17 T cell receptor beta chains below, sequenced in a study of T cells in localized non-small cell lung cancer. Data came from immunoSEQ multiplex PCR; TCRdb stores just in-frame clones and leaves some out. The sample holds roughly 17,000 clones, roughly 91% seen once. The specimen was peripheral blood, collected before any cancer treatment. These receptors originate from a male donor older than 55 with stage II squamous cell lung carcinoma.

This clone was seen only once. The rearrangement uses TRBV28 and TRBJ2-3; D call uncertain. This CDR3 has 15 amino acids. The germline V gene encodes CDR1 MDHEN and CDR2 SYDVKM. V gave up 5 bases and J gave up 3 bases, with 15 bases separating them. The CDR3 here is CASSPPSRLTDTQYF. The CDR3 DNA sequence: TGTGCCAGCAGTCCCCCCTCCCGGCTGACAGATACGCAGTATTTT.

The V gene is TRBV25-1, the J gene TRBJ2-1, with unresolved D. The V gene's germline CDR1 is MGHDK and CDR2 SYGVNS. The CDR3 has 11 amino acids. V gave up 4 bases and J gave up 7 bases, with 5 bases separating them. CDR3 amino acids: CASSGGNEQFF. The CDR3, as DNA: TGTGCCAGCAGTGGAGGTAATGAGCAGTTCTTC. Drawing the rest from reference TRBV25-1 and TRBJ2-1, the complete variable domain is EADIYQTPRYLVIGTGKKITLECSQTMGHDKMYWYQQDPGMELHLIHYSYGVNSTEKGDLSSESTVSRIRTEHFPLTLESARPSHTSQYLCASSGGNEQFFGPGTRLTVL.

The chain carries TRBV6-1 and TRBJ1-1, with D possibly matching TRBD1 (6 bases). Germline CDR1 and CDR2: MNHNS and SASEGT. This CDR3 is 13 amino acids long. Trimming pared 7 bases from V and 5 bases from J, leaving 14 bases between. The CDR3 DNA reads TGTGCCAGCACCCTAACAGGGATTACTGAAGCTTTCTTT. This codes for CASTLTGITEAFF.

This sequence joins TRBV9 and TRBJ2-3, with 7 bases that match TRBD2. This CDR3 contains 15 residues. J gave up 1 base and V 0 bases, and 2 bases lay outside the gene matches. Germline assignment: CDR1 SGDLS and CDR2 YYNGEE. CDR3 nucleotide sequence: TGTGCCAGCAGCGTAGCGGGAGGAGGCACAGATACGCAGTATTTT. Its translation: CASSVAGGGTDTQYF.

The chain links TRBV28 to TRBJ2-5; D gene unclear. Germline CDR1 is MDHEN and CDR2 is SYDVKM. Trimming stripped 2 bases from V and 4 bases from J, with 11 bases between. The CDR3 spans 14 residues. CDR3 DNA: TGTGCCAGCAGTTTAACCCCAGCGAGAGAGACCCAGTACTTC. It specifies CASSLTPARETQYF.

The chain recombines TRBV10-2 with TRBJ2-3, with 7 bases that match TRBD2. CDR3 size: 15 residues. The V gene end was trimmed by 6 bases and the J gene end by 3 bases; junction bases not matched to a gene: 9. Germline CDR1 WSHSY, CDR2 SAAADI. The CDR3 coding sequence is TGCGCCAGCAGCGATGGACTAGTGGGGACAGATACGCAGTATTTT. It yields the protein CASSDGLVGTDTQYF.

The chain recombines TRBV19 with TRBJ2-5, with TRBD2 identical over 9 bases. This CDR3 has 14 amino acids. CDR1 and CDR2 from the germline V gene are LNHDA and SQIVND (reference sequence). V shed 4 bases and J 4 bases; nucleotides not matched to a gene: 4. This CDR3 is CASSTQTSGETQYF. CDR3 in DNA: TGTGCCAGTAGTACCCAGACTAGCGGAGAGACCCAGTACTTC.

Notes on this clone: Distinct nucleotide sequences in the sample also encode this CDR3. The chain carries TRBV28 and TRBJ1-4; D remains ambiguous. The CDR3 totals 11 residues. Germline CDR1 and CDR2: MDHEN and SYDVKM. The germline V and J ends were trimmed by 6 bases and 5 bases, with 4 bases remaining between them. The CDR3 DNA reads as TGTGCCAGCAGCCAGAATGAAAAACTGTTTTTT. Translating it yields CASSQNEKLFF. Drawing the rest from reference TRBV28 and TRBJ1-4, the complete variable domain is DVKVTQSSRYLVKRTGEKVFLECVQDMDHENMFWYRQDPGLGLRLIYFSYDVKMKEKGDIPEGYSVSREKKERFSLILESASTNQTSMYLCASSQNEKLFFGSGTQLSVL.

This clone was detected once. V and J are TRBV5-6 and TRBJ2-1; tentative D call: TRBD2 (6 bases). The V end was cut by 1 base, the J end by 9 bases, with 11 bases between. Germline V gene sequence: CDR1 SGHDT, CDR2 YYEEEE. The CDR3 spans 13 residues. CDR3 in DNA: TGTGCCAGCAGCTTGCGACTAGTGGGTGAGCAGTTCTTC. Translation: CASSLRLVGEQFF.

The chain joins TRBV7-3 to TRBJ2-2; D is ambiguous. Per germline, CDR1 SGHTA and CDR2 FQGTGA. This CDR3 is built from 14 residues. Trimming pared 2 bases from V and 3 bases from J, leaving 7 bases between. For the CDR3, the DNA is TGTGCCAGCAGCTTACTCTCAGACACCGGGGAGCTGTTTTTT. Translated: CASSLLSDTGELFF.

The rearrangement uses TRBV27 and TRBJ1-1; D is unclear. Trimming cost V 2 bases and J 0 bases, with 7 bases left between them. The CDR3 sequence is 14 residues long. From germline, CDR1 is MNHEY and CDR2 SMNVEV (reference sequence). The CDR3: CASSLTVLNTEAFF. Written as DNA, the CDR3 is TGTGCCAGCAGTTTAACAGTACTGAACACTGAAGCTTTCTTT.

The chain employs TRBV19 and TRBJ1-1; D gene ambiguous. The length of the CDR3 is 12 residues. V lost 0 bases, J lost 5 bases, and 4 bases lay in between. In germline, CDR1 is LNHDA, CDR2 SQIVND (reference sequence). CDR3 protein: CASSIDLTEAFF. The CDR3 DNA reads TGTGCCAGTAGTATAGATTTAACTGAAGCTTTCTTT.

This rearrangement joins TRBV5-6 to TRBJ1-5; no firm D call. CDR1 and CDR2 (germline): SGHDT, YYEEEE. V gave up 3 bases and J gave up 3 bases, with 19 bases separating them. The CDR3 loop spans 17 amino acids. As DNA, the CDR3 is TGTGCCAGCAGCTCGAGCAGACACCCACGAACCAATCAGCCCCAGCATTTT. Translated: CASSSSRHPRTNQPQHF.

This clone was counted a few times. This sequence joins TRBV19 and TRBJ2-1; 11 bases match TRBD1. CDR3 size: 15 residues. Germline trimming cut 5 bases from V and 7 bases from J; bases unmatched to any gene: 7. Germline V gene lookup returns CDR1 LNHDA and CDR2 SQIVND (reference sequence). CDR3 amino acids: CASSSPDRGLNEQFF. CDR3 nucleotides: TGTGCCAGTAGTTCCCCGGACAGGGGGCTTAATGAGCAGTTCTTC.

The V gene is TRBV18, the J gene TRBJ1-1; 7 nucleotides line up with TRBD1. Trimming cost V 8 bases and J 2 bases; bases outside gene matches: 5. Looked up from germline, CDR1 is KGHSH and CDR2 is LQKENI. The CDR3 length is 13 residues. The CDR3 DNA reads TGTGCCAGCCGCACAGGGGATAACACTGAAGCTTTCTTT. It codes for CASRTGDNTEAFF.

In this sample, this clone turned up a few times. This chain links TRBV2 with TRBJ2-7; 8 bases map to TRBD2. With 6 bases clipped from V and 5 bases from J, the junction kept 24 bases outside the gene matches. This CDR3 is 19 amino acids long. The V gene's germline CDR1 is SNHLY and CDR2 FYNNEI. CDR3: CASRLPGLAGLTMMDEQYF. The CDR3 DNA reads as TGTGCCAGCAGGCTACCGGGGCTAGCGGGCCTGACTATGATGGACGAGCAGTACTTC.

Written as DNA, the CDR3 is TGTGCCAGCAGCGCTAAGCTCGGGATAGAGACCCAGTACTTC. Residues: CASSAKLGIETQYF. The chain carries TRBV9 and TRBJ2-5, with a possible D match to TRBD2 (5 bases). The CDR3 consists of 14 residues. The germline V gene has CDR1 SGDLS and CDR2 YYNGEE. V lost 3 bases to trimming and J lost 4 bases, with 13 bases between them. Combining the CDR3 with reference TRBV9 and TRBJ2-5 gives the whole variable domain DSGVTQTPKHLITATGQRVTLRCSPRSGDLSVYWYQQSLDQGLQFLIQYYNGEERAKGNILERFSAQQFPDLHSELNLSSLELGDSALYFCASSAKLGIETQYFGPGTRLLVL.